This T cell receptor beta chain was sequenced for a study of metastatic and nonmetastatic thyroid tumors. Study details: It was across blood and tumor or nodule tissue from malignant and benign thyroid patients that repertoires were compared.

Per the study methods: What underpinned the distant-metastasis classifier for papillary thyroid cancer was the set of CDR3 differences across clinicopathological groups. MiXCR re-clonotyped the PCR reads for TCRdb. The V and J calls here are based on TCRdb, not the publication. The data hold tens of thousands of clones, with over 9% observed a single time. Thyroid surgery was preceded by no treatment in any patient. With regard to this clone: What it binds is unknown. A junction end diverges from the germline sequence, so it may reflect a read error.

CDR3 size: 14 residues. From germline, CDR1 is SGHAT and CDR2 FQNNGV. General study findings and limits: Significantly greater TCR beta diversity was reportedly found in malignant thyroid tumors than in benign nodules (in blood and tumor).

The TCR sequence derives from a male donor with papillary thyroid cancer or a benign thyroid nodule (not recorded which). Some clones in this sample may be carry-over from other donors' samples. Material for sequencing was blood. This chain joins TRBV11-2 and TRBJ2-1; D unclear. In DNA form, the CDR3 reads TGTGCCGGCAGCTTAGGTGGCGTACGAAATGAGCAGTTCTTC. It translates to CAGSLGGVRNEQFF.